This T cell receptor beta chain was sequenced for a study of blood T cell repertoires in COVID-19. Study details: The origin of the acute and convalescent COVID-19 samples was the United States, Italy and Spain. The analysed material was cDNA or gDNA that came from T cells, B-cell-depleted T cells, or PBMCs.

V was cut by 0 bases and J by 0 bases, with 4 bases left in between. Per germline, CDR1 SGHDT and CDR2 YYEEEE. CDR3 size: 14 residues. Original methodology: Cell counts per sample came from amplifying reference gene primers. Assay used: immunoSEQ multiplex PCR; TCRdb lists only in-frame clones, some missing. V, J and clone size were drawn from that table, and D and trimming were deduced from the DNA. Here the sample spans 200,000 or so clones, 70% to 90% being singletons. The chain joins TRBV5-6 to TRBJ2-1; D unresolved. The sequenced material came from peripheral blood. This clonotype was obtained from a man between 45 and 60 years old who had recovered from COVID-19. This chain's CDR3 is CASSLGSSYNEQFF. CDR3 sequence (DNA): TGTGCCAGCAGCTTGGGGAGCTCCTACAATGAGCAGTTCTTC. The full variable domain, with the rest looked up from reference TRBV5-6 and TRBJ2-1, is DAGVTQSPTHLIKTRGQQVTLRCSPKSGHDTVSWYQQALGQGPQFIFQYYEEEERQRGNFPDRFSGHQFPNYSSELNVNALLLGDSALYLCASSLGSSYNEQFFGPGTRLTVL.